The source of this T cell receptor beta chain is a study of blood T cell repertoires in COVID-19. The wider study: The samples span acute and convalescent COVID-19 from the United States, Italy and Spain.

This clone appeared a single time. The table came from immunoSEQ multiplex PCR; TCRdb's copy has only in-frame clones and leaves some out. The data hold a few hundred thousand clones, with approximately 84% observed a single time. Looked up from germline, CDR1 is SEHNR and CDR2 is FQNEAQ (reference sequence). The CDR3 has 12 amino acids. Trimming took 6 bases from V and 1 from J, leaving 7 bases between them. Sample: PBMCs or T cells enriched from blood (not recorded which). This TCR came from a young woman who had recovered from COVID-19. The gene calls are TRBV7-9 and TRBJ2-7; the D is unclear. The CDR3 sequence is CASRTGSYEQYF. The DNA for the CDR3 is TGTGCCAGCAGAACCGGGTCCTACGAGCAGTACTTC.